This T cell receptor (beta chain) was recorded in a study of T cells after yellow fever vaccination (dated by TCRdb to the late 2010s). Broadly, across the study: The SMART-Seq v4 Ultra Low Input RNA kit was used to prepare libraries from fractions with low cell numbers. To track T-cell clones before and after primary and booster YFV17D yellow fever vaccination, bulk TCR alpha and beta repertoires were sequenced longitudinally. The cohort comprised two healthy male donors, one aged 18 to 30 and one aged 30 to 40 years. Blood was collected at multiple timepoints before and after primary and secondary immunization, and bulk PBMC replicates and cell subsets were isolated.

Paper-wide results and their limitations: The secondary T-cell response was found to be weaker but faster than the primary response, with a peak reached on day 5 rather than on day 15. Computational filtering was needed because FACS-sorted repertoires could contain abundant contaminating clonotypes from the bulk population. A small share of clonotypes occurred in both CD4 and CD8 compartments, likely arising from convergent recombination. Most clones expanded after primary vaccination (around 97% of CD4 and around nine tenths of CD8) were re-detected after the booster, suggesting that broad memory maintenance occurred. Because only a couple of donors were included in the study, the extent to which the findings can be generalized is limited.

TCR cDNA was made using 5'RACE template switching, a step that added a universal primer site and unique molecular identifiers. Priming of cDNA synthesis was performed from both the TCR alpha and TCR beta constant segments. Libraries were amplified in two PCR steps, with sample barcodes and sequencing adapters added in the second step. Sequencing of libraries was performed on Illumina HiSeq 2500 (2x100 bp) or NovaSeq (2x150 bp). The source study handled its data this way. Reads were demultiplexed and collapsed into UMI consensus sequences with MIGEC, and V(D)J alignment was performed with MiXCR. Vaccine-responding clonotypes were defined with edgeR using replicate PBMC samples, requiring FDR below 0.01 and a log2 fold change above 5 up to day 15. Bulk clonotypes were assigned CD4 or CD8 identity according to which sequenced CD4 or CD8 repertoire held them at higher abundance. TCRdb passed the public sequencing reads through fastp at Q25 and MiXCR, retaining productive beta sequences. CDR3 protein sequences are deduplicated, and each keeps its most common genes and DNA. These V and J calls derive from TCRdb rather than the authors' analysis. This sample gives under 700,000 distinct CDR3 sequences in total; roughly a sixth of them show up just once. Of the sample, 15% to 20% is held by the ten largest clones.

About this clonotype: Its specific antigen is unknown. No base-level quality is on record; no much larger clone is a single base apart.

What this sample's treatment or condition label stands for: live attenuated yellow fever vaccine strain. At each blood-draw timepoint, two biological replicates of bulk PBMCs were obtained. PBMCs were isolated from peripheral blood using a standard Ficoll-Paque protocol. TriZol was used to extract RNA from bulk PBMCs, from CD4 and CD8 fractions, and from dextramer-positive and dextramer-negative fractions. The TCR comes from a man aged 18 to 29 who received the YFV17D yellow fever vaccine. The sample here was PBMCs, taken more than 4 days after the first yellow fever vaccination.

The nucleotides read TGTGCCACGCAGGGACTAGACCAAGAGACCCAGTACTTC. The translation is CATQGLDQETQYF. The chain uses TRBV24-1 and TRBJ2-5; TRBD2 fits 8 bases in the junction. The germline V gene yields KGHDR for CDR1 and SFDVKD for CDR2. Germline trimming amounts to 10 bases on V and 0 bases on J, with 3 as the count of junction bases outside the gene matches. The CDR3 sequence holds 13 residues, the cysteine and phenylalanine included. Only the CDR3 DNA is retained, 39 bases long and in frame from the first base.